This T cell receptor beta chain was observed in a study of cytotoxic CD8 clonotypes in ibrutinib-treated CLL. Study-wide context: Partial response occurred in approximately 24 patients and complete response in 2; at median about 70 months, about 14 remained remitted and roughly twelve progressed.

Turning to this clone: The antigen remains undetermined.

Clones were sequenced by immunoSEQ multiplex PCR, and TCRdb holds only the in-frame ones, with some missing. The sample has tens of thousands of clones; 85% to 90% are singletons. Trimming left V 8 bases short and J 5 bases short, with 15 bases between. CDR1 and CDR2 (germline): SNHLY, FYNNEI. The CDR3 sequence is 13 residues long. Points from the study as a whole: Clonality measured at baseline exceeded age-matched healthy donors, tracking circulating CD8+ T-cell counts. The study found public clonotypes uncommon, contracting or stable on treatment. A difference in sampling times existed between sustained-remission and progressing patients.

The chain couples TRBV2 to TRBJ2-5; maybe TRBD2 (6 bases). The sequence was obtained from a human donor with chronic lymphocytic leukemia. Source: PBMCs, taken before ibrutinib treatment. The CDR3: CASSDRELETQYF. As DNA, the CDR3 is TGTGCCAGCTCGGATCGGGAGCTGGAGACCCAGTACTTC.